This T cell receptor (beta chain) stems from a study of cytomegalovirus exposure and HLA in healthy donors. The CDR3 extends over 13 amino acids. CDR1 and CDR2 from the germline V gene are MNHEY and SVGAGI. Study results and caveats: A link between a missense DCLRE1C variant and TCR beta V- and J-gene trimming emerged from a later analysis. The study recorded 150 to 200 TCR beta chains that were cytomegalovirus-associated. A previous analysis found most TCR beta V segments productive roughly 87% or roughly 30% of the time.

PCR used 60 Vbeta primers and 13 Jbeta primers. Original handling: Approximately 10 million shared chains were among approximately 80 million unique TCR beta chains counted in a later analysis. Clones were sequenced by immunoSEQ multiplex PCR, and TCRdb holds only the in-frame ones, with some missing. That table gives V, J and clone size, and the DNA gave D and trimming. The sample lists 150,000 or so clones; about four fifths were seen once. Points on this clone: Its antigen is undetermined. Sequence at one end of the junction differs from germline and may be a read error.

Material for sequencing was PBMCs. The chain combines TRBV6-5 with TRBJ1-2, with a weak D call TRBD1 (5 bases). The source is a man aged 25-45 years in good health and CMV-seropositive. CDR3 region: CASSYGDSLGCTF. CDR3 nucleotide sequence: TGTGCCAGCAGTTACGGTGACAGTCTAGGCTGCACCTTC.